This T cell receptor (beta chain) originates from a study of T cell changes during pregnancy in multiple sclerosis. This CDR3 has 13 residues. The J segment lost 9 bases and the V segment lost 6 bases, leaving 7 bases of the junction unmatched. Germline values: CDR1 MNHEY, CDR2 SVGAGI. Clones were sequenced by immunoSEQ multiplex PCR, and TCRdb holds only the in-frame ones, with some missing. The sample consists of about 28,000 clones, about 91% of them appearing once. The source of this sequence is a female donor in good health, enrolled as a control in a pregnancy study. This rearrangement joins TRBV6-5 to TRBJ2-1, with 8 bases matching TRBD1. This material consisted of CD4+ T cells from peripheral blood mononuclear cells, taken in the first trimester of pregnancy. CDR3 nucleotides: TGTGCCAGCAGAGGACAGGGACAGGTTGAGCAGTTCTTC. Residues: CASRGQGQVEQFF.